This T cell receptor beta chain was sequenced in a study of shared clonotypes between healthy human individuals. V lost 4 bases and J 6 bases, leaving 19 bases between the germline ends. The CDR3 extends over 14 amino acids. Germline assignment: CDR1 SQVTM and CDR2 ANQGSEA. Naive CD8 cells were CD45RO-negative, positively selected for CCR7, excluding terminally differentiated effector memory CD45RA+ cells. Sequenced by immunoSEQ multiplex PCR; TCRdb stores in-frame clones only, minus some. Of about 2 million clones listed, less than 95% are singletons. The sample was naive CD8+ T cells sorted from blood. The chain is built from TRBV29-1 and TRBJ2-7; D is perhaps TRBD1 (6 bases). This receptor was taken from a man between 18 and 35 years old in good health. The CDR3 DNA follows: TGCAGCGTTGTGCTACAGGGTCCTAGCCCCGAGCAGTACTTC. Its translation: CSVVLQGPSPEQYF.